This T cell receptor (beta chain) was sequenced during a study of control samples from healthy donors and cancer patients. Method: immunoSEQ multiplex PCR; TCRdb's copy keeps in-frame clones and lacks some. The repertoire holds some 79,000 clones, with 70% to 90% as singletons. This CDR3 comprises 15 residues. Trimming removed 3 bases at V and 0 bases at J, with 9 bases between. Germline V CDR1 and CDR2: SGHAT, FQNNGV. Sequencing input: blood. V gene TRBV11-2 combines with J gene TRBJ2-1; D unresolved. This clonotype was obtained from a man aged 50-60 years in good health. This CDR3 is CASSLSLDSYNEQFF. Here the CDR3 DNA reads TGTGCCAGCAGCTTGAGTCTAGACTCCTACAATGAGCAGTTCTTC.